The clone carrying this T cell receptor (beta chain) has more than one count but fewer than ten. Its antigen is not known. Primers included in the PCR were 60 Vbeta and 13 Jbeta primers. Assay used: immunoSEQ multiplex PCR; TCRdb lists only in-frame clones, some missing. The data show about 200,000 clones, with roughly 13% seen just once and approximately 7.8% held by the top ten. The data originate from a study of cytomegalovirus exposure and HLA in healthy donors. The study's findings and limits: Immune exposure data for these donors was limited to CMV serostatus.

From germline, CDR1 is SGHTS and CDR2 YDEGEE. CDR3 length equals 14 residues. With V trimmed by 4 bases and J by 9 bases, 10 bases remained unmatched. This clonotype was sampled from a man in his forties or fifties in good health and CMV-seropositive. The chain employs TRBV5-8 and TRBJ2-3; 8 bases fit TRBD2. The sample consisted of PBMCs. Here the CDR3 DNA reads TGTGCCAGCAGCGCCCGGCCGGGACTAGTCACGCAGTATTTT. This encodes CASSARPGLVTQYF.